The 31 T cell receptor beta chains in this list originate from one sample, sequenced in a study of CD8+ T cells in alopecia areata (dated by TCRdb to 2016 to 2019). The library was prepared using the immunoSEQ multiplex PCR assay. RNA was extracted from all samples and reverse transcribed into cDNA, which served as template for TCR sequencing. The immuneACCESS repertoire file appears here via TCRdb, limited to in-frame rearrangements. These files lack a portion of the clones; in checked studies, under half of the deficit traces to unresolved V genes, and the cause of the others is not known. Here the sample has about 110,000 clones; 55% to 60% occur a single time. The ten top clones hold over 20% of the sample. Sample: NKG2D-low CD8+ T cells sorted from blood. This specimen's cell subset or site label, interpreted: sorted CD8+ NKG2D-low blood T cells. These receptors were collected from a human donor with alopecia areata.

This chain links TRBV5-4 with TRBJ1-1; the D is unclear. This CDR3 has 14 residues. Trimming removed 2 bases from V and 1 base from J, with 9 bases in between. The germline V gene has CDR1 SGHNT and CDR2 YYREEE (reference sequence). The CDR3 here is CASSFGPANTEAFF. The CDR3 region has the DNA TGTGCCAGCAGCTTTGGTCCAGCGAACACTGAAGCTTTCTTT.

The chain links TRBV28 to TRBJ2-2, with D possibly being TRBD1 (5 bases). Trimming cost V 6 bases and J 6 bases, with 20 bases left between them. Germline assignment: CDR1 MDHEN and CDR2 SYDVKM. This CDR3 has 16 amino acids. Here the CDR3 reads CASSLSPSGAAGELFF. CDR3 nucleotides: TGTGCCAGCAGCCTCTCTCCCAGTGGGGCGGCCGGGGAGCTGTTTTTT.

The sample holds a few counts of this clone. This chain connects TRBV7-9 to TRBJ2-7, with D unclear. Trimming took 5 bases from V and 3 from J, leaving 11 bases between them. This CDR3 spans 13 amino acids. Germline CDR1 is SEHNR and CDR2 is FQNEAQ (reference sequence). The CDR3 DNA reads TGTGCCAGCAGCGCAGGACGGAGCTACGAGCAGTACTTC. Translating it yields CASSAGRSYEQYF. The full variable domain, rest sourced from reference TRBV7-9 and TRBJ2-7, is DTGVSQNPRHKITKRGQNVTFRCDPISEHNRLYWYRQTLGQGPEFLTYFQNEAQLEKSRLLSDRFSAERPKGSFSTLEIQRTEQGDSAMYLCASSAGRSYEQYFGPGTRLTVT.

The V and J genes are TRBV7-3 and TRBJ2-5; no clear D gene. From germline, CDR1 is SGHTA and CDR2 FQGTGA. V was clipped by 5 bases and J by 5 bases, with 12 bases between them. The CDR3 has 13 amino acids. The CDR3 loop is CASSPVQGETQYF. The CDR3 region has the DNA TGTGCCAGCAGCCCCGTACAAGGCGAGACCCAGTACTTC.

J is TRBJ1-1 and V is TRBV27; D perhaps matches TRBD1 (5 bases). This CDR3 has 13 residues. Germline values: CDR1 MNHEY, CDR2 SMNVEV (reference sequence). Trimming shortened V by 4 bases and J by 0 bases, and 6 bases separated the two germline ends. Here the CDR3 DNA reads TGTGCCAGCAGTTGGGGGATGAACACTGAAGCTTTCTTT. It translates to CASSWGMNTEAFF.

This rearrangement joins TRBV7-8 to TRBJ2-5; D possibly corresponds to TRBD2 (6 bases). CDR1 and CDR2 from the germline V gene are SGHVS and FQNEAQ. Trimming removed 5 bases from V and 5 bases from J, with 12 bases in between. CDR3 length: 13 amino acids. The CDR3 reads CASSLWEEETQYF. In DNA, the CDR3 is TGTGCCAGCAGCCTATGGGAGGAGGAGACCCAGTACTTC.

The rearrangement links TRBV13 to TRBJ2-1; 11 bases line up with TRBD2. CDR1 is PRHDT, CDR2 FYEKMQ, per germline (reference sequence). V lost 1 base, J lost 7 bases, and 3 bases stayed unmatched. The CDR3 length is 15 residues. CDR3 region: CASSLAGTSGNEQFF. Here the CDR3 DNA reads TGTGCCAGCAGCTTAGCTGGGACTAGCGGTAATGAGCAGTTCTTC. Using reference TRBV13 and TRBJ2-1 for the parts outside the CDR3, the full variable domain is AAGVIQSPRHLIKEKRETATLKCYPIPRHDTVYWYQQGPGQDPQFLISFYEKMQSDKGSIPDRFSAQQFSDYHSELNMSSLELGDSALYFCASSLAGTSGNEQFFGPGTRLTVL.

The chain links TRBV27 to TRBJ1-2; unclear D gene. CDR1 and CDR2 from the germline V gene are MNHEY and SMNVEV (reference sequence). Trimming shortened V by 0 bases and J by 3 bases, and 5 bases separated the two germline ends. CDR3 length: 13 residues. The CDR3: CASSLSMHYGYTF. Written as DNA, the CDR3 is TGTGCCAGCAGTTTATCGATGCACTATGGCTACACCTTC.

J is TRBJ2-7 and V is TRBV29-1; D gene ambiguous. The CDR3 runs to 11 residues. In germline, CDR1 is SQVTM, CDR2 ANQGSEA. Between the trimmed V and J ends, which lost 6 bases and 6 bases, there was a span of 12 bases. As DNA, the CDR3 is TGCAGCGTCTTTACAGTAGTCGAGCAGTACTTC. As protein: CSVFTVVEQYF.

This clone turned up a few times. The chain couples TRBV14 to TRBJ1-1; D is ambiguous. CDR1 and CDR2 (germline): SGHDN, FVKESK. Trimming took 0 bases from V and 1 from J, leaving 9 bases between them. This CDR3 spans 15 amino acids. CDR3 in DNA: TGTGCCAGCAGCCAAGACGGATCGGGGAACACTGAAGCTTTCTTT. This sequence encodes CASSQDGSGNTEAFF.

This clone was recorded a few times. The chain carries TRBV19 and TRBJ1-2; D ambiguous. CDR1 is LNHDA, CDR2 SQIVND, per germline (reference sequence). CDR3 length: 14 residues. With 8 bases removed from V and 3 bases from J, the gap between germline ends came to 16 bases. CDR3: CASAPVETYYGYTF. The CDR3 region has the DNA TGTGCCAGTGCCCCAGTGGAGACTTACTATGGCTACACCTTC.

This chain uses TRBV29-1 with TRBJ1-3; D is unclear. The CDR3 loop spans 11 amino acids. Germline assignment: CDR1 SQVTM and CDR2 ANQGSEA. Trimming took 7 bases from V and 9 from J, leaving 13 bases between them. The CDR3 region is CSAVDSATIYF. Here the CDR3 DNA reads TGCAGCGCCGTTGACTCGGCCACCATATATTTT.

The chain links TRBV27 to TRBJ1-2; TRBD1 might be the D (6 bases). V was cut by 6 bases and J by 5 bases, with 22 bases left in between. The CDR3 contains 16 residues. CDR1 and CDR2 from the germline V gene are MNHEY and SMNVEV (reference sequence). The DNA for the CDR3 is TGTGCCAGCAGAGTAGGGGGGGGCGGCCCTCATTATGGCTACACCTTC. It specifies CASRVGGGGPHYGYTF.

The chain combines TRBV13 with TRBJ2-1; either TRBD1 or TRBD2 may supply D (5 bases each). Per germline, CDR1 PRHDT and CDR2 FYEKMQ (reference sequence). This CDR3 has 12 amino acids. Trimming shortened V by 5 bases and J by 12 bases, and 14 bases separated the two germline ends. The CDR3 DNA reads TGTGCCAGCAGCAACCGGGGACCAGGGCAGTTCTTC. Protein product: CASSNRGPGQFF.

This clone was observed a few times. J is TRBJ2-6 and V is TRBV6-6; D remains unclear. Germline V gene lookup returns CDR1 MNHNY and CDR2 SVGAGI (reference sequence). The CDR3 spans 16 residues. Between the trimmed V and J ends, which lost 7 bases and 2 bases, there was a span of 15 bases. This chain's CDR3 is CASTLTDGPGANVLTF. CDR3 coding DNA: TGTGCCAGCACCCTGACGGACGGTCCTGGGGCCAACGTCCTGACTTTC.

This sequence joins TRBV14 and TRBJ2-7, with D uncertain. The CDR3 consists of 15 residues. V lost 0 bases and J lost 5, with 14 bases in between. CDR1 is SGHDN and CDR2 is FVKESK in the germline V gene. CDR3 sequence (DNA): TGTGCCAGCAGCCAAGAACTGTATGGCAACCACGAGCAGTACTTC. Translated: CASSQELYGNHEQYF.

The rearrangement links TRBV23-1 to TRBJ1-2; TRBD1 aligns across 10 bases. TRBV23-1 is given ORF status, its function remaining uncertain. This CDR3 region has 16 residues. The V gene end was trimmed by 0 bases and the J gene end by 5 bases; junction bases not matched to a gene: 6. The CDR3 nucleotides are TGCGCCAGCAGTCAATCGATGGGACAGGGGCATTATGGCTACACCTTC. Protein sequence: CASSQSMGQGHYGYTF.

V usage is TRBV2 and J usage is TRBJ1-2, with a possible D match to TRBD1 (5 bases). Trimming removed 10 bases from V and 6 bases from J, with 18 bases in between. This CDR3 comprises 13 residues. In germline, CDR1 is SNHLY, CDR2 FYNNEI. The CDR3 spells CAIPGQGLHGYTF. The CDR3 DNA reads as TGTGCCATCCCAGGGCAGGGCCTGCATGGCTACACCTTC.

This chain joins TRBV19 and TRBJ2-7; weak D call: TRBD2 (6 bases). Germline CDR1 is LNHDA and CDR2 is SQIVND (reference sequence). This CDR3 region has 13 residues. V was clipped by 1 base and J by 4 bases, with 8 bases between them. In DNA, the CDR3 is TGTGCCAGTAGTATAGTTGGGGGGTACGAGCAGTACTTC. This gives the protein CASSIVGGYEQYF.

The CDR3 spells CASSPRGLYEQYF. Written as DNA, the CDR3 is TGTGCCAGCAGCCCAAGAGGGTTATACGAGCAGTACTTC. This chain joins TRBV7-9 and TRBJ2-7; TRBD2 is a possible D gene (5 bases). CDR3 length: 13 amino acids. From germline, CDR1 is SEHNR and CDR2 FQNEAQ (reference sequence). With 5 bases removed from V and 4 bases from J, the gap between germline ends came to 12 bases.

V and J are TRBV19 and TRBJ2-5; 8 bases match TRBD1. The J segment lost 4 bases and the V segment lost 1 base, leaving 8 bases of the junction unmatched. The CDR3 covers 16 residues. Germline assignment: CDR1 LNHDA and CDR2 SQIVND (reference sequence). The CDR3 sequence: CASSIVGRGQGETQYF. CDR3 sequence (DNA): TGTGCCAGTAGTATAGTCGGCAGGGGGCAAGGAGAGACCCAGTACTTC.

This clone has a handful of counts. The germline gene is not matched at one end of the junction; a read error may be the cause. DNA of the CDR3: TGCGCCAGCAGCGGCGTCGATCGAACCCTCGAAGGGGTGAACTTC. Translation: CASSGVDRTLEGVNF. V and J are TRBV5-1 and TRBJ2-7; D is perhaps TRBD1 (5 bases). CDR3 size: 15 residues. From germline, CDR1 is SGHRS and CDR2 YFSETQ.

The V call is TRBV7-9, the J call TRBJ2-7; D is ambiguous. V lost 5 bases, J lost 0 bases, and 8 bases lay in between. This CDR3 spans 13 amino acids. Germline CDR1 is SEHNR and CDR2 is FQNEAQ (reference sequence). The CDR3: CASSHSNSYEQYF. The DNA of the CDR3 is TGTGCCAGCAGCCACAGCAACTCCTACGAGCAGTACTTC.

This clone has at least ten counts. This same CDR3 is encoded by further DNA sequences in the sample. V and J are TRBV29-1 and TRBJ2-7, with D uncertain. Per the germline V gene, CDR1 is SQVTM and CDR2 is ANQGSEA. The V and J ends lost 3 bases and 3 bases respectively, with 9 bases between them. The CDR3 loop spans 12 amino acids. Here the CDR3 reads CSVELADYEQYF. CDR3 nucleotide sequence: TGCAGCGTTGAGTTAGCAGACTACGAGCAGTACTTC.

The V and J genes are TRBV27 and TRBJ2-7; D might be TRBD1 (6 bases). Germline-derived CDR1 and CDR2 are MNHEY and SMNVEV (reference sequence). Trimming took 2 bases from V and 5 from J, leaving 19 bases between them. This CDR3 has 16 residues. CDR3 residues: CASSLHPSIPGDEQYF. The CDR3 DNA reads TGTGCCAGCAGTTTACACCCGTCTATTCCAGGGGACGAGCAGTACTTC.

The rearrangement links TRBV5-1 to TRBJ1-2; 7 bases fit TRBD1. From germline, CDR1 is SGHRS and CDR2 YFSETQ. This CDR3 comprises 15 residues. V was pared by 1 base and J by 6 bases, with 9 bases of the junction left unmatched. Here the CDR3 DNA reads TGCGCCAGCAGCTTGTATTACAGGGGCGAGAATGGCTACACCTTC. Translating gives CASSLYYRGENGYTF.

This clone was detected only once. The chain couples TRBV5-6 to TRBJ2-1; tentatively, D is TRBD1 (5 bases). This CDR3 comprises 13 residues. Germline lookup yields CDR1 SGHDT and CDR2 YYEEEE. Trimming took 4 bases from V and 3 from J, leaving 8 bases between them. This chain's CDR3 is CASSVDNYNEQFF. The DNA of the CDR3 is TGTGCCAGCAGCGTGGACAACTACAATGAGCAGTTCTTC.

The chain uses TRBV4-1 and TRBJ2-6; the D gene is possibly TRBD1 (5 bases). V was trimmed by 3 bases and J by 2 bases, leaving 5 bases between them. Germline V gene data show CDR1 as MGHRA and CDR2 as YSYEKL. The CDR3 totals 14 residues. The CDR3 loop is CASSHRAGANVLTF. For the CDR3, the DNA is TGCGCCAGCAGCCACAGGGCTGGGGCCAACGTCCTGACTTTC.

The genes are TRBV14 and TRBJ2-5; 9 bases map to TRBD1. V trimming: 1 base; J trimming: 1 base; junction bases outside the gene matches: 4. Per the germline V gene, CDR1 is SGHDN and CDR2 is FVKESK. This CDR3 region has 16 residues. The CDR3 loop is CASSQVRTGAQETQYF. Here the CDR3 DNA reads TGTGCCAGCAGCCAAGTGAGGACAGGGGCCCAAGAGACCCAGTACTTC.

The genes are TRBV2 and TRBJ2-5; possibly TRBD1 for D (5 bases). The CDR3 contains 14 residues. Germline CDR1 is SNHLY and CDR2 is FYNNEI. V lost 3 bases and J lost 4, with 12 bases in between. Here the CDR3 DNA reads TGTGCCAGCAGTGATGGCCGGACAACAGAGACCCAGTACTTC. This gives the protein CASSDGRTTETQYF.

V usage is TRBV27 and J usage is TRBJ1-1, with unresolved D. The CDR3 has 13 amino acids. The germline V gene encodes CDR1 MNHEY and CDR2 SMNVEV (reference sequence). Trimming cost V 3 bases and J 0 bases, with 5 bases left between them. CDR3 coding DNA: TGTGCCAGCAGTTTTTTGGTGAACACTGAAGCTTTCTTT. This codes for CASSFLVNTEAFF.